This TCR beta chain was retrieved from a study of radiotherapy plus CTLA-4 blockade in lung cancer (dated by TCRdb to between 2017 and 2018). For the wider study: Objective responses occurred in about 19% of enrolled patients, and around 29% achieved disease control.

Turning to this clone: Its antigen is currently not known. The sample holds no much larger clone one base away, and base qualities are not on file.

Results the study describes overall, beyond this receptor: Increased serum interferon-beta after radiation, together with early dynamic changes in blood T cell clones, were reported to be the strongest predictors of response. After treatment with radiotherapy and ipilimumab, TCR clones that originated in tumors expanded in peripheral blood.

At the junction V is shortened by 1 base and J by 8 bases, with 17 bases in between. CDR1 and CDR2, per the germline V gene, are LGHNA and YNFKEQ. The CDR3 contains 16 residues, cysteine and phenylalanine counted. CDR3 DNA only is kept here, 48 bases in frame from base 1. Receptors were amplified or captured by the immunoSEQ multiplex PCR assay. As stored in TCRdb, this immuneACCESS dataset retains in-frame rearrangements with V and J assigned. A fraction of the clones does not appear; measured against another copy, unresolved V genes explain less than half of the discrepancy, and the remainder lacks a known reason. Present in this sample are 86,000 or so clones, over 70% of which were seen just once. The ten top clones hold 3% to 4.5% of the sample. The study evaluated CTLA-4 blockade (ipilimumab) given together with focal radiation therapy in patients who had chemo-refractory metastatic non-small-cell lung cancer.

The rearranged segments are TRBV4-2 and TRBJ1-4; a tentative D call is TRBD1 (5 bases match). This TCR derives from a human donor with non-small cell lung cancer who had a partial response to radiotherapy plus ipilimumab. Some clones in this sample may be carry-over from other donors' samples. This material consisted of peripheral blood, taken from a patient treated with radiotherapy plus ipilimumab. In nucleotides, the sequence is TGTGCCAGCAGCCAAGTGGGGGGATGGCAGTCAGAAAAACTGTTTTTT. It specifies CASSQVGGWQSEKLFF.